The 26 T cell receptor beta chains in this list originate from one sample, sequenced in a study of CD8 T cells in ankylosing spondylitis (dated by TCRdb to the late 2010s). Libraries were constructed by 5' RACE. TCRdb lists the instrument as Illumina HiSeq 2500. The public reads were reprocessed in TCRdb via fastp at Q25 and MiXCR, keeping in-frame beta chains. Each CDR3 protein appears once, grouped with its most common genes and DNA. Here the sample has approximately 290,000 distinct CDR3 sequences; less than 25% occur a single time. Of the sample, 3.5% falls within the top ten clones. The sample consisted of blood, either unsorted or a sorted T cell fraction (not recorded which). The receptors were gathered from a female donor with ankylosing spondylitis or in good health (not recorded which).

The chain couples TRBV20-1 to TRBJ1-1; no clear D gene. Germline-derived CDR1 and CDR2 are DFQATT and SNEGSKA (reference sequence). The CDR3 extends over 14 amino acids. Deletions cut 2 bases from V and 4 bases from J, with 14 bases between. CDR3 bases: TGCAGTGCTAGAACTAGGGTCTTTTTCACTGAAGCTTTCTTT. It yields the protein CSARTRVFFTEAFF.

At least ten counts were recorded for this clonotype. This chain connects TRBV29-1 to TRBJ2-1, with D possibly being TRBD2 (5 bases). V gave up 6 bases and J gave up 9 bases, with 18 bases separating them. There are 13 residues in the CDR3. Germline V gene sequence: CDR1 SQVTM, CDR2 ANQGSEA. The CDR3 reads CSVGLGSRGEQFF. CDR3 coding DNA: TGCAGCGTGGGGTTGGGTAGCCGGGGTGAGCAGTTCTTC.

The sample holds a few counts of this clonotype. This chain uses TRBV4-2 with TRBJ2-7; 11 bases map to TRBD1. Germline lookup yields CDR1 LGHNA and CDR2 YNFKEQ. After removal of 4 bases from V and 1 base from J, the junction contained 6 bases not matched to a gene. This CDR3 region has 16 residues. As DNA, the CDR3 is TGTGCCAGCAGCCTAGGACAGGGGGCGAATTCCTACGAGCAGTACTTC. Translation: CASSLGQGANSYEQYF.

The chain carries TRBV7-2 and TRBJ2-7, with TRBD2 matching 7 bases. The CDR3 is 16 amino acids. Germline values: CDR1 SGHTA, CDR2 FQGNSA. J lost 5 bases, V lost 3 bases, and 13 bases had no gene match. The CDR3, as DNA: TGTGCCAGCAGCTTCGGATACGGGACTACTAGGGACGAGCAGTACTTC. It translates to CASSFGYGTTRDEQYF.

V gene TRBV7-8 combines with J gene TRBJ2-7; 9 bases match TRBD1. The V and J ends lost 1 base and 2 bases, in that order; junction bases with no gene match: 3. The CDR3 consists of 15 residues. Germline CDR1 SGHVS, CDR2 FQNEAQ. The DNA of the CDR3 is TGTGCCAGCAGCTTAGGCGGGGACAGGGCCTACGAGCAGTACTTC. Translation: CASSLGGDRAYEQYF. Complete variable domain (other parts from reference TRBV7-8 and TRBJ2-7): GAGVSQSPRYKVAKRGQDVALRCDPISGHVSLFWYQQALGQGPEFLTYFQNEAQLDKSGLPSDRFFAERPEGSVSTLKIQRTQQEDSAVYLCASSLGGDRAYEQYFGPGTRLTVT.

V usage is TRBV7-8 and J usage is TRBJ2-6; D uncertain. The CDR3 runs to 16 residues. From germline, CDR1 is SGHVS and CDR2 FQNEAQ. Trimming stripped 5 bases from V and 0 bases from J, with 11 bases between. The CDR3 sequence is CASSPSPFSGANVLTF. The CDR3 DNA sequence: TGTGCCAGCAGCCCCAGCCCATTCTCTGGGGCCAACGTCCTGACTTTC.

The J gene is TRBJ1-2, the V gene TRBV6-1; 8 nucleotides line up with TRBD1. The CDR3 is 14 residues long. After removal of 6 bases from V and 3 bases from J, the junction contained 6 bases not matched to a gene. Germline CDR1 reads MNHNS; CDR2 reads SASEGT. The CDR3, as DNA: TGTGCCAGCAGAAAACAGGGGGTTCACTATGGCTACACCTTC. Translation gives CASRKQGVHYGYTF.

The chain couples TRBV27 to TRBJ2-2, with D unresolved. Germline-derived CDR1 and CDR2 are MNHEY and SMNVEV (reference sequence). Trimming left V 6 bases short and J 0 bases short, with 11 bases between. This CDR3 is 15 amino acids long. CDR3 loop: CASRRVGANTGELFF. DNA for the CDR3: TGTGCCAGCAGAAGGGTTGGGGCGAACACCGGGGAGCTGTTTTTT.

In its sample, this clonotype was seen many times. The rearrangement links TRBV18 to TRBJ2-7; the D gene is possibly TRBD2 (6 bases). This CDR3 contains 13 residues. Looked up from germline, CDR1 is KGHSH and CDR2 is LQKENI. V lost 2 bases to trimming and J lost 6 bases, with 11 bases between them. The CDR3 DNA sequence: TGTGCCAGCTCACCAGGAACTAGCCTCGAGCAGTACTTC. Residues: CASSPGTSLEQYF.

The V and J genes are TRBV18 and TRBJ1-1, with D perhaps matching TRBD1 (6 bases). The V gene's germline CDR1 is KGHSH and CDR2 LQKENI. The germline V and J ends were trimmed by 5 bases and 6 bases, with 19 bases remaining between them. The CDR3 is 15 residues long. CDR3 loop: CASSFGGLSGAEAFF. CDR3 DNA: TGTGCCAGCTCATTCGGGGGCCTAAGCGGGGCTGAAGCTTTCTTT.

The table lists this clonotype with a few counts. The chain couples TRBV28 to TRBJ1-5; no definite D call. The CDR3 contains 13 residues. Germline V gene data show CDR1 as MDHEN and CDR2 as SYDVKM. V shed 8 bases and J shed 4 bases, with 12 bases lying between them. This CDR3 is CASGDSGNQPQHF. In DNA form, the CDR3 reads TGTGCCAGCGGCGATTCGGGGAATCAGCCCCAGCATTTT. Drawing the rest from reference TRBV28 and TRBJ1-5, the complete variable domain is DVKVTQSSRYLVKRTGEKVFLECVQDMDHENMFWYRQDPGLGLRLIYFSYDVKMKEKGDIPEGYSVSREKKERFSLILESASTNQTSMYLCASGDSGNQPQHFGDGTRLSIL.

This clonotype has at least ten counts. The chain has TRBV29-1 and TRBJ2-1; D is ambiguous. The CDR3 covers 11 residues. The germline V gene encodes CDR1 SQVTM and CDR2 ANQGSEA. The V gene lost 5 bases and the J gene lost 5 bases, with 7 bases spanning the gap. The CDR3 sequence is CSVQRHNEQFF. CDR3 nucleotide sequence: TGCAGCGTTCAGAGACACAATGAGCAGTTCTTC.

This clonotype showed up just a few times. Germline and junction disagree at one end, which may indicate a read error. The chain joins TRBV7-2 to TRBJ2-5; no clear D. Germline assignment: CDR1 SGHTA and CDR2 FQGNSA. CDR3 length equals 11 residues. The chain's CDR3 is CASSLVAKVDF. CDR3 DNA: TGTGCCAGCAGCTTAGTGGCCAAAGTCGACTTC.

CDR3 DNA: TGTGCCAGCAGGGTACTAGCGGGAGTGGCCGGGGAGCTGTTTTTT. Its protein is CASRVLAGVAGELFF. The J gene is TRBJ2-2, the V gene TRBV6-1; the match to TRBD2 covers 11 bases. CDR1 MNHNS and CDR2 SASEGT come from the germline V gene. This CDR3 region has 15 residues. Trimming took 6 bases from V and 6 from J; bases not matched to a gene: 6.

In this sample, this clonotype turned up a few times. J is TRBJ1-3 and V is TRBV25-1; D is perhaps TRBD1 (5 bases). The CDR3 sequence is 16 residues long. CDR1 is MGHDK and CDR2 is SYGVNS in the germline V gene. V gave up 0 bases and J gave up 0 bases, with 9 bases separating them. This CDR3 reads CASSEYPGGSGNTIYF. The CDR3 DNA is TGTGCCAGCAGTGAATACCCGGGGGGCTCTGGAAACACCATATATTTT.

This chain connects TRBV7-2 to TRBJ2-2; D gene uncertain. This CDR3 has 15 residues. Germline CDR1 SGHTA, CDR2 FQGNSA. V was cut by 0 bases and J by 7 bases, with 12 bases left in between. In DNA, the CDR3 is TGTGCCAGCAGCTTAGCGACCTTTCCCAGCGGGGAGCTGTTTTTT. Residues: CASSLATFPSGELFF.

The chain joins TRBV28 to TRBJ1-6; a weak D match, TRBD1 (5 bases). Germline values: CDR1 MDHEN, CDR2 SYDVKM. The ends were cut back, 5 bases at V and 7 bases at J, with 12 bases in the middle. This CDR3 has 14 amino acids. The CDR3, as DNA: TGTGCCAGCAGTCCCCGGGACGACAATTCACCCCTCCACTTT. It specifies CASSPRDDNSPLHF.

The V call is TRBV11-2, the J call TRBJ2-3; D perhaps matches TRBD2 (6 bases). Trimming cost V 1 base and J 5 bases, with 25 bases left between them. Germline V gene data show CDR1 as SGHAT and CDR2 as FQNNGV. This CDR3 has 19 residues. The CDR3 DNA reads as TGTGCCAGCAGCTTAGTGAGCGCGGCGGCAGGGAGGCCCGAAGATACGCAGTATTTT. The encoded protein is CASSLVSAAAGRPEDTQYF.

This clonotype has just a few counts. CDR3 in amino acids: CASRQGEGYTF. The CDR3 DNA reads as TGTGCCAGCAGACAGGGAGAGGGCTACACCTTC. The chain combines TRBV21-1 with TRBJ1-2; no check of the table's D call, TRBD1, against the DNA was made. TRBV21-1 is a pseudogene. This CDR3 spans 11 amino acids.

The chain carries TRBV7-6 and TRBJ1-1; D gene unclear. The CDR3 sequence is 14 residues long. V was pared by 4 bases and J by 2 bases, with 11 bases between. Germline V gives CDR1 SGHVS, CDR2 FNYEAQ. This CDR3 reads CASSSANINTEAFF. CDR3 DNA: TGTGCCAGCAGCTCCGCTAACATTAACACTGAAGCTTTCTTT.

A few counts support this clonotype. This chain joins TRBV24-1 and TRBJ2-3; TRBD2 is a possible D gene (5 bases). Germline loops: CDR1 KGHDR, CDR2 SFDVKD. The V gene lost 7 bases and the J gene lost 5 bases, with 15 bases spanning the gap. This CDR3 is 14 amino acids long. The CDR3 nucleotides are TGTGCCACCAGCTCCGAGGGCTGGGGAGATACGCAGTATTTT. Amino acids: CATSSEGWGDTQYF.

The rearrangement uses TRBV7-7 and TRBJ2-6; no clear D. The CDR3 consists of 13 residues. Deletions cut 3 bases from V and 4 bases from J, with 4 bases between. Per germline, CDR1 SSHAT and CDR2 FNYEAQ (reference sequence). CDR3 loop: CASSFLGANVLTF. The DNA for the CDR3 is TGTGCCAGCAGCTTCTTGGGGGCCAACGTCCTGACTTTC.

The J gene is TRBJ1-1, the V gene TRBV20-1, with a possible D match to TRBD1 (5 bases). Germline V lookup: CDR1 DFQATT, CDR2 SNEGSKA (reference sequence). The V and J ends lost 8 bases and 5 bases respectively, with 15 bases between them. The CDR3 is made up of 12 amino acids. The CDR3 DNA reads as TGCAGTACCGACAGTTTGAGGACTGAAGCTTTCTTT. Its translation is CSTDSLRTEAFF.

The V gene is TRBV18, the J gene TRBJ2-7, with D perhaps being TRBD1 or TRBD2 (5 bases each). The germline V and J ends were trimmed by 6 bases and 4 bases, with 22 bases remaining between them. Germline CDR1 is KGHSH and CDR2 is LQKENI. This CDR3 has 16 residues. The CDR3 DNA sequence: TGTGCCAGCTCCCGAGGGCCTGTCGACAGCCGGTACGAGCAGTACTTC. Amino acid sequence: CASSRGPVDSRYEQYF.

This clonotype has only a few counts. The V gene is TRBV20-1, the J gene TRBJ1-6; 8 bases align to TRBD1. J lost 10 bases, V lost 6 bases, and 11 bases had no gene match. CDR3 length: 14 residues. Germline assignment: CDR1 DFQATT and CDR2 SNEGSKA (reference sequence). The CDR3 DNA follows: TGCAGTGCGGGTCAGGGGGCTGGGGCGTCACCCCTCCACTTT. Translating it yields CSAGQGAGASPLHF.

J is TRBJ2-2 and V is TRBV10-3; D is ambiguous. V was trimmed by 5 bases and J by 9 bases, leaving 13 bases between them. This CDR3 has 13 amino acids. Germline-derived CDR1 and CDR2 are ENHRY and SYGVKD. CDR3 nucleotide sequence: TGTGCCATCAGTCCTGACTCCCACCGGGAGCTGTTTTTT. Protein sequence: CAISPDSHRELFF.